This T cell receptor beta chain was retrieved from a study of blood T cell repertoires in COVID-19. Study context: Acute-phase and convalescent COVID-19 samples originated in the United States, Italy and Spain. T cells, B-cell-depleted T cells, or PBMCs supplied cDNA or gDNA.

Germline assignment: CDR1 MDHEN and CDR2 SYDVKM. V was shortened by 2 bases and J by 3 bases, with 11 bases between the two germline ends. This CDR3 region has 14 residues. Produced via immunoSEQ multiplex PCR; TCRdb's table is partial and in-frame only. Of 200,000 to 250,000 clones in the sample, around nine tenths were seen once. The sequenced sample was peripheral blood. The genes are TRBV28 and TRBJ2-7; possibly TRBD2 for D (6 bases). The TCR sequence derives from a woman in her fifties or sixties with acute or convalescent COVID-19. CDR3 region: CASSLEAGLYEQYF. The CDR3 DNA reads TGTGCCAGCAGTTTAGAAGCGGGTCTCTACGAGCAGTACTTC.